A selection of T cell receptor beta chains follows, all from one sample in a study of graft-versus-host responses after intestinal transplantation. The assay was immunoSEQ multiplex PCR, and TCRdb's table has in-frame clones only and misses some. The sample carries about 3,600 clones, 75% recorded once. Sequenced material: ileum tissue, taken 105 days after intestinal transplantation. All receptors come from a human patient who received an intestinal transplant, so some T cells may come from the graft donor. Each CDR3 is given with its conserved first and last residue. The D gene is left open where the match is weak. The size of a clone is reported for some rows only, either as once, few or many, or as a class for expanded clones.

CVRSLAGEVNEQFF	TGTGTCAGAAGCTTAGCGGGGGAGGTCAATGAGCAGTTCTTC	TRBJ2-1	14	-	TRBV7-5	-
CASKPLWGSNQPQHF	TGTGCCAGCAAGCCCTTGTGGGGTAGCAATCAGCCCCAGCATTTT	TRBJ1-5	15	-	TRBV2	-
CASSPGLYNEQFF	TGCGCCAGCAGTCCGGGACTTTACAATGAGCAGTTCTTC	TRBJ2-1	13	-	TRBV10-1	-
CASSDSGGGSYNEQFF	TGTGCCAGCAGTGACTCAGGGGGAGGCTCCTACAATGAGCAGTTCTTC	TRBJ2-1	16	-	TRBV6-4	-
CASGRDRAYEQYF	TGTGCTAGTGGGAGGGACAGGGCATACGAGCAGTACTTC	TRBJ2-7	13	TRBD1	TRBV12-5	-
CASSYRGHADTQYF	TGTGCCAGCAGTTATAGGGGACATGCAGATACGCAGTATTTT	TRBJ2-3	14	-	TRBV6-5	-
CASSIRTGGNYGYTF	TGTGCCAGCAGCATCAGGACAGGGGGGAACTATGGCTACACCTTC	TRBJ1-2	15	TRBD1	TRBV9	-
CASSVGQVHTEAFF	TGTGCCAGCAGCGTAGGACAGGTTCACACTGAAGCTTTCTTT	TRBJ1-1	14	-	TRBV9	few
CASSPEGRVTEAFF	TGCGCCAGCAGCCCGGAGGGTAGGGTAACTGAAGCTTTCTTT	TRBJ1-1	14	-	TRBV5-1	-
CAIGLAGGSTETQYF	TGTGCCATCGGGCTAGCGGGAGGGAGCACAGAGACCCAGTACTTC	TRBJ2-5	15	TRBD2	TRBV10-3	-
CASSWELRGTGELFF	TGCGCCAGCAGCTGGGAATTGAGGGGCACCGGGGAGCTGTTTTTT	TRBJ2-2	15	-	TRBV5-1	-
CASSTPGTTDTQYF	TGTGCCAGCAGTACACCGGGGACTACAGATACGCAGTATTTT	TRBJ2-3	14	-	TRBV6-5	-
CAISGPGLAGVPQGSYNEQFF	TGTGCCATCAGCGGCCCCGGACTAGCGGGAGTCCCTCAGGGTTCCTACAATGAGCAGTTCTTC	TRBJ2-1	21	TRBD2	TRBV10-3	-
CASSGDRGGNTIYF	TGTGCCAGCAGTGGGGACAGGGGTGGAAACACCATATATTTT	TRBJ1-3	14	TRBD1	TRBV11-2	few
CASSLDTGTGNGYTF	TGCGCCAGCAGCTTAGACACCGGGACAGGGAATGGCTACACCTTC	TRBJ1-2	15	TRBD1	TRBV5-1	-
CASSPPTGSALRETQYF	TGTGCCAGCTCACCTCCGACGGGTAGCGCACTCAGGGAGACCCAGTACTTC	TRBJ2-5	17	-	TRBV18	-
CASSGQGDQPQHF	TGTGCCAGCAGCGGTCAGGGGGATCAGCCCCAGCATTTT	TRBJ1-5	13	TRBD1	TRBV9	large
CASSPGLAGDTQYF	TGCGCCAGCAGCCCCGGACTAGCGGGAGATACGCAGTATTTT	TRBJ2-3	14	TRBD2	TRBV5-1	-